This TCR beta chain is from a study of shared clonotypes between healthy human individuals. Study outcomes and limitations: In this cohort, only blood was sampled, and tissue repertoires likely differ.

Generated by immunoSEQ multiplex PCR, the TCRdb table keeps only in-frame clones and is missing some. The table shows over a million clones, with roughly 97% occurring only once. Adult donors, all healthy and HIV-negative, had no recent acute infections or vaccinations. Germline V gene data show CDR1 as SGHRS and CDR2 as YFSETQ. The V and J ends lost 3 bases and 2 bases, in that order; junction bases with no gene match: 5. This CDR3 spans 15 amino acids. With respect to this clone: Its target is unknown.

The clonotype originates from a man in his thirties or forties in good health. This chain joins TRBV5-1 and TRBJ1-3; 7 nucleotides match TRBD1. The sample comprised naive CD4+ T cells sorted from blood. Subset here: CD45RA+ positively selected. CDR3 loop: CASSSGGIAGNTIYF. CDR3 nucleotide sequence: TGCGCCAGCAGCTCAGGGGGAATAGCTGGAAACACCATATATTTT.